This T cell receptor (beta chain) originates from a study of blood T cell repertoires in COVID-19. Study members were between roughly 18 and 100 years old and lived in 24 US regions. This table comes from immunoSEQ multiplex PCR, and its TCRdb copy is limited to in-frame clones, with some not included. Of hundreds of thousands of clones in the sample, roughly 88% were seen once. The sample was PBMCs or T cells enriched from blood (not recorded which). The TCR originated in a woman aged 40 to 50 with acute COVID-19.

CDR3 in amino acids: CASSYRGPNSPLHF. CDR3 coding DNA: TGTGCCAGCAGCTACAGGGGACCTAATTCACCCCTCCACTTT. The chain combines TRBV7-2 with TRBJ1-6, with 7 bases lining up with TRBD1. V was clipped by 4 bases and J by 6 bases; unmatched bases: 3. From germline, CDR1 is SGHTA and CDR2 FQGNSA. The CDR3 totals 14 residues. Full variable domain (rest looked up from reference TRBV7-2 and TRBJ1-6): GAGVSQSPSNKVTEKGKDVELRCDPISGHTALYWYRQSLGQGLEFLIYFQGNSAPDKSGLPSDRFSAERTGGSVSTLTIQRTQQEDSAVYLCASSYRGPNSPLHFGNGTRLTVT.